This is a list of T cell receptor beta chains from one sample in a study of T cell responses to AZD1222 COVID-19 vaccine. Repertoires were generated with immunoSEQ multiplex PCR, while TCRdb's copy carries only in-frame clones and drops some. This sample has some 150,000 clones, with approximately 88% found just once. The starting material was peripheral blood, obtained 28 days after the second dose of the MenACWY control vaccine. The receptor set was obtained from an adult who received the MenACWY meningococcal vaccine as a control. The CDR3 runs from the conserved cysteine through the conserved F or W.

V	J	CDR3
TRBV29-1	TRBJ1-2	CSAKPLQGADGYTF
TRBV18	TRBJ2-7	CASSPNLGMVSYEQYF
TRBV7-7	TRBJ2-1	CASSSQGPWDEQFF
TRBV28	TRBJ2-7	CAWGRREQYF
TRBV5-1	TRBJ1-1	CASSLEGPSSTEAFF
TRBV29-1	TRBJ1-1	CSVAFGLNTEAFF
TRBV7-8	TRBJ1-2	CASSRLTENYGYTF
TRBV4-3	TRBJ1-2	CASSHTGQAYGYTF
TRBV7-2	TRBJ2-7	CASSFIGTSGGTYEQYF
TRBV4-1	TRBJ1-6	CASGSQGYNSPLHF